This is a list of T cell receptor beta chains from one sample in a study of blood T cell repertoires in COVID-19. Sequenced by immunoSEQ multiplex PCR; TCRdb stores in-frame clones only, minus some. The table lists 290,000 or so clones, roughly 80% of them singletons, with 4.5% to 6% in the top ten. Sequencing was done on a sample of PBMCs or T cells enriched from blood (not recorded which). The receptor source for this set is a man aged 35-49 years who had been exposed to COVID-19. The CDR3 runs from the conserved cysteine through the conserved F or W. A D gene is named only where the DNA matches it firmly. The listing skips clone size in some rows; elsewhere it reads once, few, many or a size class.

v_call	clone_size	d_call	j_call	cdr3_aa	cdr3_nt
TRBV28	-	TRBD1	TRBJ1-4	CASSTPMGQALEKLFF	TGTGCCAGCAGCACACCCATGGGACAGGCGCTCGAAAAACTGTTTTTT
TRBV19	-	TRBD1	TRBJ1-2	CASRPSTGTHHGYTF	TGTGCCAGTAGGCCATCGACAGGGACTCACCATGGCTACACCTTC
TRBV10-3	-	TRBD2	TRBJ2-7	CAISEVGLAGDGHYEQYF	TGTGCCATCAGTGAGGTTGGGCTAGCGGGAGACGGGCACTACGAGCAGTACTTC
TRBV7-3	-	-	TRBJ2-1	CASSLRVADIYNEQFF	TGTGCCAGCAGCTTAAGGGTTGCGGACATATACAATGAGCAGTTCTTC
TRBV19	few	-	TRBJ1-6	CASSTAGPSYSPLHF	TGTGCCAGTAGTACCGCTGGGCCTTCATATTCACCCCTCCACTTT
TRBV3-1/TRBV3-2	-	-	TRBJ1-5	CASSPGLSQPQHF	TGTGCCAGCAGCCCAGGGCTGTCTCAGCCCCAGCATTTT
TRBV6-6	-	-	TRBJ1-2	CAARGGTQGASSGYTF	TGTGCCGCCCGGGGAGGGACGCAGGGTGCATCATCTGGCTACACCTTC
TRBV5-1	-	-	TRBJ2-7	CASSLATGSYEQYF	TGCGCCAGCAGCTTGGCGACGGGATCCTACGAGCAGTACTTC
TRBV6-5	-	TRBD1	TRBJ2-5	CASSGQGQETQYF	TGTGCCAGCAGCGGACAGGGCCAAGAGACCCAGTACTTC
TRBV5-4	once	TRBD1	TRBJ1-2	CASSWNQGADYGYTF	TGTGCCAGCAGCTGGAACCAGGGGGCGGACTATGGCTACACCTTC
TRBV9	once	-	TRBJ2-1	CASGGSNEQFF	TGTGCCAGCGGTGGGAGCAATGAGCAGTTCTTC
TRBV5-1	once	-	TRBJ1-4	CASSLGQRRGDEKLFF	TGCGCCAGCAGCTTGGGTCAGCGTCGGGGGGATGAAAAACTGTTTTTT
TRBV3-1/TRBV3-2	-	-	TRBJ2-7	CASSQVRRGNYEQYF	TGTGCCAGCAGCCAAGTTCGGAGGGGCAACTACGAGCAGTACTTC
TRBV29-1	-	-	TRBJ1-3	CSVVSFPSSGGNTIYF	TGCAGCGTTGTTTCTTTCCCCTCCAGCGGTGGAAACACCATATATTTT
TRBV7-9	few	-	TRBJ2-1	CASSSARLSYNEQFF	TGTGCCAGCAGCTCGGCCAGACTCTCCTACAATGAGCAGTTCTTC
TRBV19	few	TRBD2	TRBJ2-7	CASSRLASSYEQYF	TGTGCCAGTAGCAGACTAGCCAGCTCCTACGAGCAGTACTTC
TRBV5-4	-	-	TRBJ2-5	CASSSTGTRETQYF	TGTGCCAGCAGCTCAACAGGGACCCGAGAGACCCAGTACTTC
TRBV9	-	-	TRBJ2-7	CASSDTISYEQYF	TGTGCCAGCAGCGATACTATCTCCTACGAGCAGTACTTC
TRBV10-2	-	-	TRBJ2-1	CASTQVLADNEQFF	TGCGCCAGCACCCAGGTCCTAGCAGACAATGAGCAGTTCTTC
TRBV5-1	-	-	TRBJ1-2	CASSQDSFYGYTF	TGCGCCAGCAGCCAGGACTCTTTCTATGGCTACACCTTC
TRBV7-8	-	TRBD1	TRBJ2-7	CASSLGIIFGTGNYEQYF	TGTGCCAGCAGCTTGGGCATCATTTTCGGGACAGGGAACTACGAGCAGTACTTC
TRBV11-2	once	TRBD2	TRBJ2-3	CASSYWTSGSADTQYF	TGTGCCAGCAGCTATTGGACTAGCGGGAGTGCAGATACGCAGTATTTT
TRBV20-1	-	TRBD1	TRBJ1-1	CSASLEGDRFMNTEAFF	TGCAGTGCTAGTTTGGAGGGGGACAGATTTATGAACACTGAAGCTTTCTTT
TRBV7-9	-	-	TRBJ1-4	CASNSISSTEKLFF	TGTGCCAGCAACTCTATCAGTTCGACGGAGAAACTGTTTTTT
TRBV2	-	-	TRBJ1-3	CASSEGRGNSGNTIYF	TGTGCCAGCAGTGAGGGGAGGGGGAACTCTGGAAACACCATATATTTT
TRBV7-9	-	-	TRBJ1-2	CASSIGGNGYTF	TGTGCCAGCAGCATCGGGGGGAATGGCTACACCTTC
TRBV2	-	-	TRBJ1-3	CASSEGARSGNTIYF	TGTGCCAGCAGTGAGGGGGCGAGATCTGGAAACACCATATATTTT
TRBV7-9	few	-	TRBJ2-7	CASSFTLEQYF	TGTGCCAGCAGCTTCACTCTCGAGCAGTACTTC
TRBV19	-	-	TRBJ2-7	CASKFGGWQYF	TGTGCCAGTAAATTCGGAGGTTGGCAGTACTTC
TRBV12-3/TRBV12-4	-	-	TRBJ1-2	CASTARAQDGYTF	TGTGCCAGCACCGCCAGGGCTCAGGATGGCTACACCTTC
TRBV5-6	-	-	TRBJ2-7	CASSLGQAPYEQYF	TGTGCCAGCAGCTTGGGACAGGCCCCCTACGAGCAGTACTTC
TRBV4-1	-	TRBD1	TRBJ2-2	CASSHPGQGGGELFF	TGCGCCAGCAGCCATCCGGGACAGGGAGGAGGGGAGCTGTTTTTT
TRBV7-2	-	-	TRBJ2-3	CASSLGLRRTDTQYF	TGTGCCAGCAGCCTGGGACTTAGGCGCACAGATACGCAGTATTTT
TRBV5-4	-	-	TRBJ2-5	CASSPGGAEETQYF	TGTGCCAGCAGCCCTGGGGGGGCCGAAGAGACCCAGTACTTC
TRBV18	-	TRBD2	TRBJ2-1	CASSQTAGSGRGEQFF	TGTGCCAGCTCTCAAACGGCGGGTAGCGGGAGAGGTGAGCAGTTCTTC
TRBV7-3	-	-	TRBJ1-2	CASSPSGAISHGYTF	TGTGCCAGCAGCCCAAGTGGGGCCATATCCCATGGCTACACCTTC
TRBV6-5	-	TRBD1	TRBJ1-1	CASRKTGTLEAFF	TGTGCCAGCAGGAAGACAGGGACGCTTGAAGCTTTCTTT
TRBV3-1/TRBV3-2	-	TRBD2	TRBJ2-2	CASRMGGRDTGELFF	TGTGCCAGCAGGATGGGCGGGAGAGACACCGGGGAGCTGTTTTTT
TRBV6-5	-	TRBD1	TRBJ2-1	CASGDRGPFF	TGTGCCAGCGGGGACAGGGGTCCATTCTTC
TRBV5-1	-	TRBD2	TRBJ2-2	CASSLRPWASGRRTTGELFF	TGCGCCAGCAGCCTGCGACCTTGGGCTAGCGGGAGAAGAACCACCGGGGAGCTGTTTTTT
TRBV25-1	-	TRBD2	TRBJ2-1	CASSPPPSSGRDNEQFF	TGTGCCAGCAGTCCCCCCCCTTCTAGCGGGAGGGACAATGAGCAGTTCTTC
TRBV5-4	-	TRBD2	TRBJ2-4	CASSAPGLAGIQYF	TGTGCCAGCAGCGCCCCGGGACTAGCGGGGATTCAGTACTTC
TRBV19	-	-	TRBJ1-1	CASSSRTVRNTEAFF	TGTGCCAGTAGTTCGAGGACAGTTAGGAACACTGAAGCTTTCTTT
TRBV9	-	TRBD2	TRBJ2-5	CASSVGPSGETQYF	TGTGCCAGCAGCGTGGGGCCTAGCGGAGAGACCCAGTACTTC
TRBV15	-	-	TRBJ1-2	CATSRDAPNGASTF	TGTGCCACCAGCAGAGATGCCCCAAACGGAGCCTCCACCTTC
TRBV7-9	once	-	TRBJ2-2	CVGIIGISGELFF	TGCGTCGGAATTATCGGGATTAGCGGGGAGCTGTTTTTT
TRBV5-1	once	-	TRBJ2-5	CASSLESVRETQYF	TGCGCCAGCAGCTTGGAATCCGTCCGGGAGACCCAGTACTTC
TRBV5-6	few	-	TRBJ1-4	CASSLGQIATNEKLFF	TGTGCCAGCAGCTTGGGCCAGATCGCCACTAATGAAAAACTGTTTTTT